Shown below are 30 T cell receptor beta chains from a single sample sequenced in a study of OX40 agonist ivuxolimab in advanced cancers. Assay used: immunoSEQ multiplex PCR; TCRdb lists only in-frame clones, some missing. The table includes some 40,000 clones, 89% detected once. The sequences come from CD4+ or CD8+ T cells sorted from blood, collected in a trial of the OX40 agonist ivuxolimab. All receptors come from an adult with an advanced solid tumor such as melanoma, head and neck, liver or kidney cancer.

The rearrangement uses TRBV7-2 and TRBJ2-3, with TRBD2 identical over 16 bases. The CDR3 contains 16 residues. Trimming at V came to 4 bases and at J to 6 bases, leaving 4 bases not matched to a gene. The germline V gene encodes CDR1 SGHTA and CDR2 FQGNSA. The DNA of the CDR3 is TGTGCCAGCAGCTGGGGACTAGCGGGAGGGACCGATACGCAGTATTTT. Protein product: CASSWGLAGGTDTQYF.

The rearrangement joins TRBV29-1 to TRBJ1-1; maybe TRBD1 (6 bases). The CDR3 consists of 12 residues. The germline CDR1 and CDR2 sequences are SQVTM and ANQGSEA. The ends were cut back, 2 bases at V and 11 bases at J, with 15 bases in the middle. The CDR3, as DNA: TGCAGCGTTGAATCGGGGGCGAGTGAGGCTTTCTTT. As protein: CSVESGASEAFF.

The chain employs TRBV5-1 and TRBJ1-1; D possibly corresponds to TRBD1 (5 bases). The length of the CDR3 is 15 residues. Germline V gives CDR1 SGHRS, CDR2 YFSETQ. The V end was cut by 0 bases, the J end by 4 bases, with 13 bases between. The CDR3 nucleotides read TGCGCCAGCAGCTTGGCCCCAGGGAAAAGCACTGAAGCTTTCTTT. This encodes CASSLAPGKSTEAFF.

The chain combines TRBV18 with TRBJ2-7, with D possibly matching TRBD1 (6 bases). V dropped 5 bases and J dropped 2 bases, with 10 bases sitting between them. The CDR3 covers 13 residues. CDR1 is KGHSH, CDR2 LQKENI, per germline. The CDR3, as DNA: TGTGCCAGCTCAGGGACATCCCCCTACGAGCAGTACTTC. This codes for CASSGTSPYEQYF. Using reference TRBV18 and TRBJ2-7 for the parts outside the CDR3, the full variable domain is NAGVMQNPRHLVRRRGQEARLRCSPMKGHSHVYWYRQLPEEGLKFMVYLQKENIIDESGMPKERFSAEFPKEGPSILRIQQVVRGDSAAYFCASSGTSPYEQYFGPGTRLTVT.

This clone came up once. CDR3 sequence: CASSLGWHTQYF. DNA for the CDR3: TGTGCCAGCAGCTTAGGGTGGCATACGCAGTATTTT. J is TRBJ2-3 and V is TRBV7-2; D not certain. CDR1 and CDR2 from the germline V gene are SGHTA and FQGNSA. V was trimmed by 1 base and J by 7 bases, leaving 6 bases between them. The CDR3 is 12 residues long.

The chain has TRBV27 and TRBJ2-1, with D possibly being TRBD2 (6 bases). The V and J ends lost 3 bases and 3 bases respectively, with 12 bases between them. This CDR3 region has 15 residues. In germline, CDR1 is MNHEY, CDR2 SMNVEV (reference sequence). The CDR3 nucleotides read TGTGCCAGCAGTTTTGGCGGGAATTTCTACAATGAGCAGTTCTTC. It is translated as CASSFGGNFYNEQFF.

V and J are TRBV12-2 and TRBJ2-3; TRBD2 is taken as the D call from the table, unchecked against the DNA. TRBV12-2 is recorded as a pseudogene. This CDR3 comprises 14 residues. The CDR3: CASRLRGLPDTQYF. The CDR3 DNA reads as TGTGCAAGTCGCTTGCGGGGGCTCCCAGATACGCAGTATTTT.

The chain carries TRBV4-1 and TRBJ1-1; 9 bases align to TRBD1. Germline-derived CDR1 and CDR2 are MGHRA and YSYEKL. The CDR3 has 15 residues. The ends lost 5 bases at V and 3 bases at J; junction bases unmatched: 7. This CDR3 is CASSGAWTGDTEAFF. The CDR3 region has the DNA TGCGCCAGCAGCGGGGCATGGACAGGGGACACTGAAGCTTTCTTT.

The J gene is TRBJ2-7, the V gene TRBV14; no clear D gene. The V end was cut by 1 base, the J end by 4 bases, with 5 bases between. This CDR3 is built from 12 residues. Germline CDR1 and CDR2: SGHDN and FVKESK. This chain's CDR3 is CASSQGFYEQYF. Written as DNA, the CDR3 is TGTGCCAGCAGCCAAGGGTTTTACGAGCAGTACTTC. Full variable domain (remainder filled in from reference TRBV14 and TRBJ2-7): EAGVTQFPSHSVIEKGQTVTLRCDPISGHDNLYWYRRVMGKEIKFLLHFVKESKQDESGMPNNRFLAERTGGTYSTLKVQPAELEDSGVYFCASSQGFYEQYFGPGTRLTVT.

This clone has just one count. The chain carries TRBV11-2 and TRBJ2-7; 9 bases match TRBD1. The germline V gene encodes CDR1 SGHAT and CDR2 FQNNGV. The V and J ends lost 4 bases and 3 bases, in that order; junction bases with no gene match: 4. This CDR3 contains 14 residues. The DNA for the CDR3 is TGTGCCAGCAGCTATGGGACAGGGAACTACGAGCAGTACTTC. Translated, it gives CASSYGTGNYEQYF.

The V and J genes are TRBV7-7 and TRBJ1-5; D uncertain. Looked up from germline, CDR1 is SSHAT and CDR2 is FNYEAQ (reference sequence). The V and J ends lost 5 bases and 3 bases respectively, with 14 bases between them. This CDR3 contains 15 residues. In nucleotides, the CDR3 is TGTGCCAGCAGCGGAAGCCGGGCCTTCAATCAGCCCCAGCATTTT. Translated, it gives CASSGSRAFNQPQHF. Drawing the rest from reference TRBV7-7 and TRBJ1-5, the complete variable domain is GAGVSQSPRYKVTKRGQDVTLRCDPISSHATLYWYQQALGQGPEFLTYFNYEAQPDKSGLPSDRFSAERPEGSISTLTIQRTEQRDSAMYRCASSGSRAFNQPQHFGDGTRLSIL.

The CDR3 here is CASSLAGGPSYEQYF. In DNA, the CDR3 is TGCGCCAGCAGCTTAGCGGGAGGGCCGTCCTACGAGCAGTACTTC. The J gene is TRBJ2-7, the V gene TRBV5-1, with TRBD2 identical over 10 bases. CDR3 length: 15 amino acids. Germline CDR1 reads SGHRS; CDR2 reads YFSETQ. With V trimmed by 2 bases and J by 1 base, 3 bases remained unmatched.

The chain carries TRBV27 and TRBJ2-5; D is perhaps TRBD2 (5 bases). V shed 0 bases and J shed 0 bases, with 14 bases lying between them. Germline-derived CDR1 and CDR2 are MNHEY and SMNVEV (reference sequence). This CDR3 spans 17 amino acids. The CDR3 loop reads CASSLSQPEAYQETQYF. As DNA, the CDR3 is TGTGCCAGCAGTTTATCTCAGCCGGAGGCGTACCAAGAGACCCAGTACTTC.

The V gene is TRBV14, the J gene TRBJ1-2, with D perhaps matching TRBD1 (6 bases). The V end lost 2 bases, the J end lost 2 bases, and 9 bases lay between the germline ends. This CDR3 spans 14 amino acids. The germline V gene has CDR1 SGHDN and CDR2 FVKESK. The CDR3 DNA sequence: TGTGCCAGCAGCCAACGGGGGGCGAACTATGGCTACACCTTC. It encodes CASSQRGANYGYTF.

The chain carries TRBV27 and TRBJ1-5; D not resolved. With 2 bases removed from V and 1 base from J, the gap between germline ends came to 6 bases. This CDR3 spans 14 amino acids. CDR1 and CDR2 from the germline V gene are MNHEY and SMNVEV (reference sequence). The CDR3 protein is CASSLGISNQPQHF. The CDR3 DNA sequence: TGTGCCAGCAGTTTAGGGATCAGCAATCAGCCCCAGCATTTT.

The chain carries TRBV11-2 and TRBJ2-3; D is perhaps TRBD1 (7 bases). V was shortened by 10 bases and J by 5 bases, with 10 bases between the two germline ends. The germline V gene has CDR1 SGHAT and CDR2 FQNNGV. The CDR3 sequence is 11 residues long. For the CDR3, the DNA is TGTGCCACCCAGGGGGGAGATACGCAGTATTTT. Amino acid sequence: CATQGGDTQYF.

By share, this clone counts as medium-sized (0.01 to 0.1%). The J gene is TRBJ2-7, the V gene TRBV10-2; TRBD2 might be the D (7 bases). Germline V CDR1 and CDR2: WSHSY, SAAADI. CDR3 length equals 12 residues. V gave up 4 bases and J gave up 6 bases, with 10 bases separating them. The CDR3 protein is CASSGGGPEQYF. Written as DNA, the CDR3 is TGCGCCAGCAGTGGGGGGGGGCCCGAGCAGTACTTC.

This clone was detected only a few times. The chain joins TRBV5-1 to TRBJ2-3, with 12 positions matching TRBD2. This CDR3 spans 18 amino acids. J gave up 4 bases and V 6 bases, and 15 bases lay outside the gene matches. Germline lookup yields CDR1 SGHRS and CDR2 YFSETQ. CDR3 residues: CASILGLAGLPISDTQYF. The CDR3 DNA is TGCGCCAGCATTCTAGGACTAGCGGGATTGCCTATATCAGATACGCAGTATTTT.

The rearrangement links TRBV6-5 to TRBJ2-2, with 8 bases lining up with TRBD2. Trimming took 8 bases from V and 2 from J; bases not matched to a gene: 4. Germline assignment: CDR1 MNHEY and CDR2 SVGAGI. CDR3 length: 14 amino acids. The chain's CDR3 is CASRSGTNTGELFF. The CDR3 bases are TGTGCCAGCCGTAGCGGGACTAACACCGGGGAGCTGTTTTTT.

The chain links TRBV4-2 to TRBJ2-1, with 7 nucleotides matching TRBD1. Unmatched junction bases numbered 10, after V lost 6 bases and J lost 8 bases. The CDR3 spans 14 residues. Germline V lookup: CDR1 LGHNA, CDR2 YNFKEQ. The CDR3, as DNA: TGTGCCAGCAGGATTTACAGGGGTGGTTATGAGCAGTTCTTC. It translates to CASRIYRGGYEQFF.

The chain employs TRBV4-1 and TRBJ2-1, with 12 nucleotides matching TRBD2. Trimming removed 4 bases from V and 6 bases from J; junction bases left unmatched: 16. Germline V gene lookup returns CDR1 MGHRA and CDR2 YSYEKL. CDR3 length: 19 residues. CDR3 DNA sequence: TGCGCCAGCAGCCCCCGCCTGGGACTAGCGGGTCCCCCGGGCAATGAGCAGTTCTTC. Its translation: CASSPRLGLAGPPGNEQFF.

The V and J genes are TRBV27 and TRBJ2-3; 10 bases match TRBD2. CDR3 size: 15 residues. Germline values: CDR1 MNHEY, CDR2 SMNVEV (reference sequence). V shed 3 bases, J shed 1 base, and the junction held 1 base outside the gene matches. CDR3 DNA: TGTGCCAGCAGTTTTGGGACTAGCGGCACAGATACGCAGTATTTT. Its protein product is CASSFGTSGTDTQYF.

A word on this clone: This same CDR3 is encoded by further DNA sequences in the sample. The chain is built from TRBV29-1 and TRBJ1-2; D gene uncertain. The germline V gene has CDR1 SQVTM and CDR2 ANQGSEA. This CDR3 region has 13 residues. The V end lost 4 bases, the J end lost 1 base, and 10 bases lay between the germline ends. The CDR3 region is CSVVYPGNYGYTF. The CDR3 coding sequence is TGCAGCGTTGTGTACCCGGGTAACTATGGCTACACCTTC.

Only one count was recorded for this clone. The chain employs TRBV4-1 and TRBJ2-3; D uncertain. The CDR3 totals 16 residues. V gave up 0 bases and J gave up 0 bases, with 10 bases separating them. Germline V gives CDR1 MGHRA, CDR2 YSYEKL. The CDR3 sequence: CASSQDSVTSTDTQYF. The CDR3, as DNA: TGCGCCAGCAGCCAAGATTCTGTCACTAGCACAGATACGCAGTATTTT.

The chain carries TRBV30 and TRBJ1-2; 7 bases match TRBD1. Germline V gives CDR1 GTSNPN, CDR2 SVGIG (reference sequence). The CDR3 is 14 amino acids. The CDR3 coding sequence is TGTGCTGGGGGGAAGAGGGGGCTTAGGCTTGGCTACACCTTC. Protein sequence: CAGGKRGLRLGYTF. The full variable domain, its missing parts supplied by reference TRBV30 and TRBJ1-2, is SQTIHQWPATLVQPVGSPLSLECTVEGTSNPNLYWYRQAAGRGLQLLFYSVGIGQISSEVPQNLSASRPQDRQFILSSKKLLLSDSGFYLCAGGKRGLRLGYTFGSGTRLTVV.

The chain joins TRBV13 to TRBJ1-1, with D unresolved. The ends were cut back, 1 base at V and 1 base at J, with 7 bases in the middle. This CDR3 has 14 amino acids. Germline CDR1 and CDR2: PRHDT and FYEKMQ (reference sequence). CDR3 residues: CASSLVGGNTEAFF. The CDR3 DNA reads TGTGCCAGCAGCTTAGTTGGTGGGAACACTGAAGCTTTCTTT.

V usage is TRBV2 and J usage is TRBJ1-2; D perhaps matches TRBD1 (5 bases). Germline V gives CDR1 SNHLY, CDR2 FYNNEI. The germline V and J ends were trimmed by 6 bases and 8 bases, with 16 bases remaining between them. The CDR3 consists of 13 residues. Here the CDR3 reads CASRGTEQRGYTF. In nucleotides, the CDR3 is TGTGCCAGCAGGGGGACGGAGCAAAGGGGCTACACCTTC.

The genes are TRBV5-1 and TRBJ2-1; 11 bases agree with TRBD2. J was trimmed by 2 bases and V by 3 bases; bases with no gene match: 10. The CDR3 extends over 18 amino acids. Germline CDR1 reads SGHRS; CDR2 reads YFSETQ. The CDR3 bases are TGCGCCAGCAGCTCCTCAGGTAGCGGGAGGGCCCCCTACAATGAGCAGTTCTTC. Translated, it gives CASSSSGSGRAPYNEQFF.

The chain uses TRBV2 and TRBJ1-1; no clear D gene. The CDR3 covers 14 residues. Trimming removed 0 bases at V and 5 bases at J, with 10 bases between. Germline assignment: CDR1 SNHLY and CDR2 FYNNEI. CDR3 residues: CASSEALRETEAFF. CDR3 nucleotides: TGTGCCAGCAGTGAAGCGCTAAGGGAAACTGAAGCTTTCTTT.

The V call is TRBV6-1, the J call TRBJ1-2, with 7 bases aligning to TRBD1. The germline V gene encodes CDR1 MNHNS and CDR2 SASEGT. The CDR3 totals 15 residues. V shed 2 bases and J 8 bases; nucleotides not matched to a gene: 11. The CDR3 nucleotides are TGTGCCAGCAGTGAATGGGCAGGGGGGGCGGAGGGCTACACCTTC. Translated: CASSEWAGGAEGYTF.